These T cell receptor beta chains were read from a single sample in a study of T cells in Graves' hyperthyroidism and ophthalmopathy. One entry per CDR3 protein, called by TCRdb with MiXCR from the multiplex PCR reads. This table has hundreds of thousands of distinct CDR3 sequences, 35% appearing once. The specimen sequenced was blood. The receptors shown here come from a woman between 40 and 55 years old with Graves' hyperthyroidism. Each CDR3 is given with its conserved first and last residue. A D gene is named only where the DNA matches it firmly. A clone size is listed for some rows: how often the clone was seen (once, few, many), or a class if it is expanded.

clone_size,v_call,d_call,j_call,cdr3_aa,cdr3_nt
NA,TRBV7-2,NA,TRBJ2-5,CASSPQGVGVGETQYF,TGTGCCAGCAGCCCCCAAGGCGTCGGGGTGGGGGAGACCCAGTACTTC
NA,TRBV20-1,NA,TRBJ2-5,CSASPLKSERRFF,TGCAGTGCTAGTCCCCTAAAGAGCGAAAGGCGGTTCTTC
NA,TRBV19,NA,TRBJ2-2,CASRWGLANTGELFF,TGTGCCAGCCGCTGGGGCTTAGCGAACACCGGGGAGCTGTTTTTT
many,TRBV7-9,TRBD2,TRBJ2-7,CASSPGRDYEQYF,TGTGCCAGCAGCCCCGGGAGGGACTACGAGCAGTACTTC
NA,TRBV7-2,NA,TRBJ2-3,CASSYGTLSTDTQYF,TGTGCCAGCAGCTATGGGACTTTAAGCACAGATACGCAGTATTTT
many,TRBV7-2,NA,TRBJ1-2,CASTSREGNGYTF,TGTGCCAGCACCTCGCGCGAGGGCAATGGCTACACCTTC
few,TRBV2,TRBD1,TRBJ2-7,CASSPDRGYYEQYF,TGTGCCAGCTCTCCGGACAGGGGATACTACGAGCAGTACTTC
NA,TRBV20-1,NA,TRBJ2-7,CSARPGRYYEQYF,TGCAGTGCTAGGCCGGGACGGTACTACGAGCAGTACTTC
NA,TRBV5-6,TRBD1,TRBJ1-1,CASSLWQGVRMNTEAFF,TGTGCCAGCAGCTTGTGGCAGGGGGTCCGCATGAACACTGAAGCTTTCTTT
NA,TRBV5-1,NA,TRBJ1-1,CASSFRGPTGTEAFF,TGCGCCAGCAGCTTTCGAGGGCCTACGGGGACTGAAGCTTTCTTT
few,TRBV28,NA,TRBJ1-6,CASSSGTAGNSPLHF,TGTGCCAGCAGTTCCGGGACGGCGGGGAATTCACCCCTCCACTTT
NA,TRBV2,NA,TRBJ2-5,CASNPSVRETQYF,TGTGCCAGCAACCCTAGCGTCCGAGAGACCCAGTACTTC
NA,TRBV5-1,TRBD1,TRBJ2-5,CASSAGTAQETQYF,TGCGCCAGCAGCGCCGGGACAGCACAAGAGACCCAGTACTTC
few,TRBV7-9,NA,TRBJ2-5,CASSPSRVYETQYF,TGTGCCAGCAGCCCCAGCAGGGTGTACGAGACCCAGTACTTC
few,TRBV3-1,NA,TRBJ1-1,CASSLTPSEAFF,TGTGCCAGCAGCTTGACACCTTCTGAAGCTTTCTTT
many,TRBV29-1,NA,TRBJ1-1,CSVNRYMNTEAFF,TGCAGCGTGAACAGGTACATGAACACTGAAGCTTTCTTT
few,TRBV27,NA,TRBJ1-2,CASSLPSGDGYTF,TGTGCCAGCAGTTTACCTTCGGGAGATGGCTACACCTTC
many,TRBV7-9,TRBD1,TRBJ1-1,CASSLTGGKNTEAFF,TGTGCCAGCAGCCTCACAGGGGGTAAGAACACTGAAGCTTTCTTT
many,TRBV20-1,NA,TRBJ1-6,CSAHRGAAPF,TGCAGTGCCCATAGAGGGGCCGCTCCTTTT
NA,TRBV6-5,TRBD1,TRBJ2-7,CASTQTGTGIYEQYF,TGTGCCAGCACACAAACCGGGACAGGTATCTACGAGCAGTACTTC
NA,TRBV7-9,NA,TRBJ2-5,CASSPRPGRALQETQYF,TGCGCCAGCAGCCCACGCCCCGGCAGGGCGCTACAAGAGACCCAGTACTTC
few,TRBV6-2/TRBV6-3,NA,TRBJ1-5,CASSYSVRVKPQHF,TGTGCCAGCAGTTACTCGGTCAGGGTGAAGCCCCAGCATTTT
many,TRBV7-6,TRBD1,TRBJ2-7,CASSLETGPDEQYF,TGTGCCAGCAGTTTAGAGACAGGGCCGGACGAGCAGTACTTC
many,TRBV2,TRBD2,TRBJ2-7,CASSDELLAGDYEQYF,TGTGCCAGCAGTGACGAGCTGCTAGCGGGGGACTACGAGCAGTACTTC
many,TRBV29-1,NA,TRBJ1-1,CSVEQPRSKMNTEAFF,TGCAGCGTTGAACAACCGAGATCCAAGATGAACACTGAAGCTTTCTTT
few,TRBV12-3/TRBV12-4,NA,TRBJ1-1,CASRSYDGNTEAFF,TGTGCCAGCAGAAGCTACGACGGAAACACTGAAGCTTTCTTT
many,TRBV25-1,NA,TRBJ1-6,CASSGRGLNSPLHF,TGTGCCAGCAGTGGTCGGGGGCTTAATTCACCCCTCCACTTT
NA,TRBV7-2,NA,TRBJ2-6,CASSFKQGLSVPHSGANVLTF,TGTGCCAGCAGCTTTAAACAGGGCCTAAGCGTACCTCACTCTGGGGCCAACGTCCTGACTTTC
NA,TRBV6-6,NA,TRBJ1-2,CASSYAPGTRGPGYTF,TGTGCCAGCAGTTATGCCCCCGGGACACGGGGACCGGGCTACACCTTC
many,TRBV7-2,NA,TRBJ1-2,CASSFRTLQDYGYTF,TGTGCCAGCAGCTTCCGGACCCTCCAAGACTATGGCTACACCTTC
NA,TRBV25-1,TRBD1,TRBJ1-4,CASSATGENEKLFF,TGTGCCAGCAGTGCTACAGGGGAAAATGAAAAACTGTTTTTT
NA,TRBV14,NA,TRBJ2-5,CASSSTSASQETQYF,TGTGCCAGCAGCTCAACGTCGGCCTCCCAAGAGACCCAGTACTTC
many,TRBV7-9,TRBD2,TRBJ2-7,CASSLGGSGDRPYEQYF,TGTGCCAGCAGCTTAGGAGGCAGCGGGGACCGACCCTACGAGCAGTACTTC
many,TRBV15,TRBD1,TRBJ2-3,CATSRVQTGSDTQYF,TGTGCCACCAGCAGAGTCCAGACAGGGTCAGATACGCAGTATTTT
NA,TRBV15,NA,TRBJ1-5,CATSLERGGSNQPQHF,TGTGCCACCAGCCTAGAACGGGGAGGAAGCAATCAGCCCCAGCATTTT
NA,TRBV7-2,NA,TRBJ2-7,CASSPQRGIIYEQYF,TGTGCCAGCAGCCCCCAACGGGGTATCATCTACGAGCAGTACTTC
many,TRBV3-1,NA,TRBJ1-5,CASSQVSGYGQPQHF,TGTGCCAGCAGCCAAGTCTCGGGTTACGGTCAGCCCCAGCATTTT
NA,TRBV7-9,TRBD1,TRBJ2-5,CASSPGTGTRETQYF,TGTGCCAGCAGCCCCGGGACAGGGACCCGAGAGACCCAGTACTTC
many,TRBV7-2,NA,TRBJ1-2,CASSLEGSNYGYTF,TGTGCCAGCAGCTTAGAAGGTTCTAACTATGGCTACACCTTC
few,TRBV9,TRBD1,TRBJ1-4,CASSAGTGDEKLFF,TGTGCCAGCAGCGCCGGGACAGGGGATGAAAAACTGTTTTTT
NA,TRBV7-9,NA,TRBJ1-4,CASSLLATSNEKLFF,TGTGCCAGCAGCTTATTGGCGACTTCTAATGAAAAACTGTTTTTT
NA,TRBV7-2,NA,TRBJ1-6,CASRRGGLNSPLHF,TGTGCCAGCCGGCGGGGGGGCCTGAATTCACCCCTCCACTTT
few,TRBV7-2,NA,TRBJ1-1,CASSTQAVRGTEAFF,TGTGCCAGCAGCACCCAGGCCGTAAGGGGCACTGAAGCTTTCTTT
few,TRBV12-3/TRBV12-4,NA,TRBJ1-1,CASSFLGKVEAFF,TGTGCCAGCAGTTTTCTGGGAAAGGTTGAAGCTTTCTTT
few,TRBV27,NA,TRBJ2-7,CASSSRGYSYEQYF,TGTGCCAGCAGCTCCAGGGGATACTCCTACGAGCAGTACTTC
many,TRBV5-1,TRBD1,TRBJ1-6,CASGRDSDSPLHF,TGCGCCAGTGGCCGGGACAGCGATTCACCCCTCCACTTT
many,TRBV6-1,TRBD1,TRBJ1-5,CASSEGQGASQPQHF,TGTGCCAGCAGTGAAGGACAGGGGGCAAGTCAGCCCCAGCATTTT
many,TRBV7-9,TRBD2,TRBJ2-5,CASDSGGRDQETQYF,TGTGCCAGCGACTCCGGGGGGAGGGACCAAGAGACCCAGTACTTC
many,TRBV6-5,NA,TRBJ1-5,CASSYSGNSNQPQHF,TGTGCCAGCAGTTACTCCGGGAATAGCAATCAGCCCCAGCATTTT
few,TRBV6-5,NA,TRBJ1-1,CASSRGSEAFF,TGTGCCAGCAGTAGGGGATCTGAAGCTTTCTTT